The clone carrying this TCR beta chain was counted a few times. The CDR3 runs 13 residues. V was pared by 3 bases and J by 5 bases, with 11 bases between. This sample is drawn from a study of blood T cell repertoires in COVID-19. Study-wide background: COVID-19 samples collected from the United States, Italy and Spain covered acute and convalescent phases. PBMCs, B-cell-depleted T cells, or T cells were the source of the cDNA or gDNA that made up the material.

Authors' processing steps: Amplifying reference gene primers gave estimates of nucleated cell counts. The table came from immunoSEQ multiplex PCR; TCRdb's copy has only in-frame clones and leaves some out. D and trimming come from the DNA, and the V and J calls and clone size come from that table. The sample records around 170,000 clones, less than 85% being singletons. The receptor was isolated from an elderly woman with acute or convalescent COVID-19. This rearrangement joins TRBV12-3 or TRBV12-4 to TRBJ2-7; D possibly corresponds to TRBD1 (6 bases). Sequencing used peripheral blood. The CDR3 spells CASSLNTGNEQYF. The DNA of the CDR3 is TGTGCCAGCAGTTTGAACACAGGGAACGAGCAGTACTTC.